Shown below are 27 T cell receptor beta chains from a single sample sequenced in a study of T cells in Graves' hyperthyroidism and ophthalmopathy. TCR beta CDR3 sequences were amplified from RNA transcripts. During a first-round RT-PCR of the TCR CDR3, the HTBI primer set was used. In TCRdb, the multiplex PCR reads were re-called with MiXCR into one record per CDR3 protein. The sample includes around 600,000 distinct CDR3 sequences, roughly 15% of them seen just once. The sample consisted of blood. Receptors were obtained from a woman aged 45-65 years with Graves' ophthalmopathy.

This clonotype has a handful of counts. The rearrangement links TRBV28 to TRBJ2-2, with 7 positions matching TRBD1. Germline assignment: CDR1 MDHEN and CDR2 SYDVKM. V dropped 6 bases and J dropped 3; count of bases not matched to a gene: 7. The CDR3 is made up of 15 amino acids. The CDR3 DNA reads TGTGCCAGCAGGCCGACCGGGACAGACACCGGGGAGCTGTTTTTT. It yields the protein CASRPTGTDTGELFF.

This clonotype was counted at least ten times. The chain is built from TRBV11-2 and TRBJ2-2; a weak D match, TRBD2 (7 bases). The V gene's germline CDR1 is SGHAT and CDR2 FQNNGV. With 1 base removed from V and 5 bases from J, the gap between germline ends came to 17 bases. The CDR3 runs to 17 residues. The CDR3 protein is CASSLGAGAPRTGELFF. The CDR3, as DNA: TGTGCCAGCAGCTTAGGTGCGGGGGCGCCACGGACCGGGGAGCTGTTTTTT.

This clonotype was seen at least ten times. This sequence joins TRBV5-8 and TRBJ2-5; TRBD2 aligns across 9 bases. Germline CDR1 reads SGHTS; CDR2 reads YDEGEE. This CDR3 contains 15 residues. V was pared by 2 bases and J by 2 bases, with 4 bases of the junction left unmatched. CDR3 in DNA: TGTGCCAGCAGCTTAATCCTAGCGGGGCAAGAGACCCAGTACTTC. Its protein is CASSLILAGQETQYF. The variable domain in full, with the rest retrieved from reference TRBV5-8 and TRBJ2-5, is EAGVTQSPTHLIKTRGQQATLRCSPISGHTSVYWYQQALGLGLQFLLWYDEGEERNRGNFPPRFSGRQFPNYSSELNVNALELEDSALYLCASSLILAGQETQYFGPGTRLLVL.

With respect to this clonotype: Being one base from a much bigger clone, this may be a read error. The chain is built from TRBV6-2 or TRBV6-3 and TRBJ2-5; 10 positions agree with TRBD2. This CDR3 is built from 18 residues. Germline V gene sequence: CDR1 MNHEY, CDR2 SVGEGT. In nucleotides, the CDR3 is TGTGCCAGCAGCTACGAGGGTACTAGCGGGATAATTCCCTCATTCCAGTCCTTC. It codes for CASSYEGTSGIIPSFQSF.

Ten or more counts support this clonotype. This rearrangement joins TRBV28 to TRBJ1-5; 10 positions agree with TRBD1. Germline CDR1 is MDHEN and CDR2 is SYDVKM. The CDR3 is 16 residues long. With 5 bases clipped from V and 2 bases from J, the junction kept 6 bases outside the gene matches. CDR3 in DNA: TGTGCCAGCAGTAATGACAGGGGGCTTCGCAATCAGCCCCAGCATTTT. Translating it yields CASSNDRGLRNQPQHF. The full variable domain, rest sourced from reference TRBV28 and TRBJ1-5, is DVKVTQSSRYLVKRTGEKVFLECVQDMDHENMFWYRQDPGLGLRLIYFSYDVKMKEKGDIPEGYSVSREKKERFSLILESASTNQTSMYLCASSNDRGLRNQPQHFGDGTRLSIL.

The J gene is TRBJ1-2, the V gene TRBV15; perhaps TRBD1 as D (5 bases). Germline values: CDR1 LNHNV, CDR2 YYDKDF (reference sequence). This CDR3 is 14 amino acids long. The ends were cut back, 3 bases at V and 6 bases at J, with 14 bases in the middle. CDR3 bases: TGTGCCACCAGCAGCGGGGGAGAAAGGAATGGCTACACCTTC. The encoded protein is CATSSGGERNGYTF.

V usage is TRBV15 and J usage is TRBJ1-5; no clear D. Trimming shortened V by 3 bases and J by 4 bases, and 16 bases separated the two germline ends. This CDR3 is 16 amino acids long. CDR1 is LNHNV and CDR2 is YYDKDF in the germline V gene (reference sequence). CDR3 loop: CATSSDLERKNQPQHF. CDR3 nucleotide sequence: TGTGCCACCAGCAGCGACCTAGAACGGAAGAATCAGCCCCAGCATTTT.

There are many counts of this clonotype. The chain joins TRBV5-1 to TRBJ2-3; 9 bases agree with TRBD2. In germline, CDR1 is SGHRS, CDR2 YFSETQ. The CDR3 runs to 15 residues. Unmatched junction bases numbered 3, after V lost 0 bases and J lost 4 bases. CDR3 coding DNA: TGCGCCAGCAGCTTGGTTCTAGCGGGACCAGATACGCAGTATTTT. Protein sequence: CASSLVLAGPDTQYF. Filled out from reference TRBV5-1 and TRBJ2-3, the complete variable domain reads KAGVTQTPRYLIKTRGQQVTLSCSPISGHRSVSWYQQTPGQGLQFLFEYFSETQRNKGNFPGRFSGRQFSNSRSEMNVSTLELGDSALYLCASSLVLAGPDTQYFGPGTRLTVL.

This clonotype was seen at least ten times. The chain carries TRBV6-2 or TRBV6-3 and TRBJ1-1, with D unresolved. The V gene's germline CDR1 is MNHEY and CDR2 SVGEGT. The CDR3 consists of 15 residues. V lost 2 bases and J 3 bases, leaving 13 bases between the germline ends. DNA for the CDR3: TGTGCCAGCAGTTACACTCTGGGGATTTACACTGAAGCTTTCTTT. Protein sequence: CASSYTLGIYTEAFF.

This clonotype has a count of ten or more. The CDR3 nucleotides read TGCAGTGCTATCCGGACCGCATCCTACGAGCAGTACTTC. The encoded protein is CSAIRTASYEQYF. This chain connects TRBV20-1 to TRBJ2-7, with D hard to call. The CDR3 is made up of 13 amino acids. With 4 bases removed from V and 1 base from J, the gap between germline ends came to 11 bases. Looked up from germline, CDR1 is DFQATT and CDR2 is SNEGSKA (reference sequence).

The chain's CDR3 is CASNLGGNSPLHF. The CDR3 nucleotides read TGTGCCAGCAACTTGGGGGGGAATTCACCCCTCCACTTT. The V gene is TRBV3-1, the J gene TRBJ1-6; perhaps TRBD1 as D (5 bases). V shed 7 bases and J shed 7 bases, with 11 bases lying between them. This CDR3 has 13 residues. From germline, CDR1 is LGHDT and CDR2 YNNKEL (reference sequence).

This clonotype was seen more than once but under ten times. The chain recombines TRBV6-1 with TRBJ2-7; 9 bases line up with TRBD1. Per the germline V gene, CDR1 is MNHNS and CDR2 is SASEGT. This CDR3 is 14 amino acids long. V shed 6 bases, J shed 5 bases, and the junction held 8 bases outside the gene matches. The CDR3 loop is CASRSGTGPDEQYF. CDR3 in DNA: TGTGCCAGCAGATCCGGGACAGGGCCGGACGAGCAGTACTTC.

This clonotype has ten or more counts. The CDR3 DNA reads TGTGCCAGCAGCCCCGGACTAGCGGGAGTCTACGAGCAGTACTTC. Translated: CASSPGLAGVYEQYF. J is TRBJ2-7 and V is TRBV27; TRBD2 matches 13 bases. CDR3 length: 15 residues. Germline CDR1 reads MNHEY; CDR2 reads SMNVEV (reference sequence). Germline trimming cut 6 bases from V and 3 bases from J; bases unmatched to any gene: 5.

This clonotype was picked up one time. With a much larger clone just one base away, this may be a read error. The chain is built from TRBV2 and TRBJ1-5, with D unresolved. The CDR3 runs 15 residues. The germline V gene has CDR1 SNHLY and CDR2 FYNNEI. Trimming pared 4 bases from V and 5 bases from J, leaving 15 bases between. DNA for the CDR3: TGTGCCAGCAGTGCACTGAAAGAAGCTTATCAGCCCCAGCATTTT. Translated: CASSALKEAYQPQHF.

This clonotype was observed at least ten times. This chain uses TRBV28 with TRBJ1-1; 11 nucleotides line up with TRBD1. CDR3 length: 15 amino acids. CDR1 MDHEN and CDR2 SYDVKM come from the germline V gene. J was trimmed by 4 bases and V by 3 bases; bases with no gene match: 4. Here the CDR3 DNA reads TGTGCCAGCAGTTTCACCGGACAGGGGGCCACTGAAGCTTTCTTT. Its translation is CASSFTGQGATEAFF.

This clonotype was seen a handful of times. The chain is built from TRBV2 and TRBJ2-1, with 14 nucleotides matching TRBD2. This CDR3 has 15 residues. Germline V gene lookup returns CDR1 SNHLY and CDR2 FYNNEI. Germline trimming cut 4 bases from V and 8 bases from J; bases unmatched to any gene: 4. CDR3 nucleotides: TGTGCCAGCAGTGGTGGGACTAGCGGGAGAGATGAGCAGTTCTTC. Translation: CASSGGTSGRDEQFF.

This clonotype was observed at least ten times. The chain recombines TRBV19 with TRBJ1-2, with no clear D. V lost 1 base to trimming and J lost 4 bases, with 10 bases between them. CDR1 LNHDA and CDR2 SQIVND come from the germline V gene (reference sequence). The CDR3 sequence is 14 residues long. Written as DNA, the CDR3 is TGTGCCAGTAGTATAGGAGGGCAGCTCTATGGCTACACCTTC. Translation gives CASSIGGQLYGYTF.

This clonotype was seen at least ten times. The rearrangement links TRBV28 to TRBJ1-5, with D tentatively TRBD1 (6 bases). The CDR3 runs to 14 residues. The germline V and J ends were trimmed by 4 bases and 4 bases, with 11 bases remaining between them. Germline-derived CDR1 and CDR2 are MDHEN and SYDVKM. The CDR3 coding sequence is TGTGCCAGCAGTTCGGACAGCGGTAATCAGCCCCAGCATTTT. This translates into CASSSDSGNQPQHF.

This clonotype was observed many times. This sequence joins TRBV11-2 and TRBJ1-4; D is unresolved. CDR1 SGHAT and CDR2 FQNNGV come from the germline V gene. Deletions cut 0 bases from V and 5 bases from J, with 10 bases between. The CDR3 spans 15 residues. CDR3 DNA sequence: TGTGCCAGCAGCTTAGAATGGGGTATAAATGAAAAACTGTTTTTT. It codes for CASSLEWGINEKLFF.

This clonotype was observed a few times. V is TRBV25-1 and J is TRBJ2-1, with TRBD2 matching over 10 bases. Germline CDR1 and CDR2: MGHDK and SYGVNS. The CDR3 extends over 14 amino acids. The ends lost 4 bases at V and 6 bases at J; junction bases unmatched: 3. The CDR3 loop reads CASSGTSGGNEQFF. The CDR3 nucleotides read TGTGCCAGCAGTGGGACTAGCGGCGGCAATGAGCAGTTCTTC. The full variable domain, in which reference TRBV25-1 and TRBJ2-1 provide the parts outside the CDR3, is EADIYQTPRYLVIGTGKKITLECSQTMGHDKMYWYQQDPGMELHLIHYSYGVNSTEKGDLSSESTVSRIRTEHFPLTLESARPSHTSQYLCASSGTSGGNEQFFGPGTRLTVL.

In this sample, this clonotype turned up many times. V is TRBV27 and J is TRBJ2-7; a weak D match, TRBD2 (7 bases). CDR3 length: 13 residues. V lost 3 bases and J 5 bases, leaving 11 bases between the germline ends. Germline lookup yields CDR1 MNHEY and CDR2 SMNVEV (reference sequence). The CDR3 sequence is CASSLGGRNEQYF. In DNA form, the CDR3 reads TGTGCCAGCAGTTTGGGGGGGCGGAACGAGCAGTACTTC.

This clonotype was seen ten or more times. CDR3 region: CASSLREPIQFF. The CDR3 nucleotides are TGTGCCAGCAGTTTAAGGGAGCCAATTCAGTTCTTC. V usage is TRBV28 and J usage is TRBJ2-1; possible D gene TRBD2, 5 bases. CDR3 length: 12 amino acids. V shed 2 bases and J shed 13 bases, with 12 bases lying between them. Per germline, CDR1 MDHEN and CDR2 SYDVKM.

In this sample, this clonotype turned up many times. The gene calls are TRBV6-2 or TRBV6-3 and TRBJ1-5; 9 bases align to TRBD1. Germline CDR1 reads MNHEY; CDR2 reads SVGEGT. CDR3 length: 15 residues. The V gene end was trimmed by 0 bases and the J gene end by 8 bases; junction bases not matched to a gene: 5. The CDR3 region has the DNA TGTGCCAGCAGTTACTCCGGACAGGGGATGAAGCCCCAGCATTTT. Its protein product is CASSYSGQGMKPQHF.

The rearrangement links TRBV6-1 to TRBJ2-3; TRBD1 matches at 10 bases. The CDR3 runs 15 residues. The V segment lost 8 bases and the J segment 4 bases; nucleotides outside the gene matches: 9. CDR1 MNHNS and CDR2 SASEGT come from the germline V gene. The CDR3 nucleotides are TGTGCCAGCTATACCGGGACAGGGGTTCCAGATACGCAGTATTTT. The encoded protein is CASYTGTGVPDTQYF.

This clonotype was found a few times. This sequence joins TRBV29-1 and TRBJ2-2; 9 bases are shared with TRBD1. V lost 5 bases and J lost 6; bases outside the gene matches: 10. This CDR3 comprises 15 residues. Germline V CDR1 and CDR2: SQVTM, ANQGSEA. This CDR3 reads CSVTPGQGGAGELFF. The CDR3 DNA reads TGCAGCGTTACTCCGGGACAGGGCGGTGCCGGGGAGCTGTTTTTT.

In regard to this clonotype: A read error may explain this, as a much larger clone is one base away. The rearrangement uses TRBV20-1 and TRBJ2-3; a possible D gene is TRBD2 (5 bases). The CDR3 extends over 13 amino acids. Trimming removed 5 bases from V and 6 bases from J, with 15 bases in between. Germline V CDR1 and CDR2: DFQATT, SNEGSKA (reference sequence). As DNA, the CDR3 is TGCAGTGCTGGGAGCAGGTCCACGGATACGCAGTATTTT. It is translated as CSAGSRSTDTQYF.

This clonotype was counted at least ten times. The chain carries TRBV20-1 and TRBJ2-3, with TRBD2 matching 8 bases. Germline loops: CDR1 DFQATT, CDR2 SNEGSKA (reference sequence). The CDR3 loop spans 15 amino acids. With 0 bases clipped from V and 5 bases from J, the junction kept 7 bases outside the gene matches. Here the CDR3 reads CSARDLSGGKDTQYF. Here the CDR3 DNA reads TGCAGTGCTAGAGATCTGAGCGGGGGAAAAGATACGCAGTATTTT.